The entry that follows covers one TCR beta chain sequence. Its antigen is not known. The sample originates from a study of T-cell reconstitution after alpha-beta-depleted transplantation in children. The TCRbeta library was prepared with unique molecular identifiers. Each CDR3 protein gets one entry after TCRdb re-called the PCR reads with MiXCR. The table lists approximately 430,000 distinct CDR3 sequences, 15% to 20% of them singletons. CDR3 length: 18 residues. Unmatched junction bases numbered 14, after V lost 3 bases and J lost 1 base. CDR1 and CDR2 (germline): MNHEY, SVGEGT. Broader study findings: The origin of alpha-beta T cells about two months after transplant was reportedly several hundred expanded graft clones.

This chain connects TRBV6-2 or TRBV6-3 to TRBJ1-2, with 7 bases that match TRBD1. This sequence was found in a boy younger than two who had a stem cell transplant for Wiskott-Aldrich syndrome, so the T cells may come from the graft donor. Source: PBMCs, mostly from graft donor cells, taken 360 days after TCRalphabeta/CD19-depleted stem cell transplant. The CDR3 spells CASSYPRGTVGSNYGYTF. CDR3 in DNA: TGTGCCAGCAGTTATCCGCGTGGGACAGTGGGAAGTAACTATGGCTACACCTTC.